This note documents a single T cell receptor beta chain sequence. The data derive from a study of response to subunit inactivated influenza vaccine. The CDR3 spans 14 residues. V was trimmed by 6 bases and J by 0 bases, leaving 9 bases between them. Germline loops: CDR1 MNHEY, CDR2 SVGEGT. TCRdb fed the RT-PCR reads into MiXCR, producing one record per CDR3 protein. This sample has approximately 500,000 distinct CDR3 sequences, with under 30% found just once. The data were also submitted as part of a second study, on T cells expressing NK-cell markers. As reported in that work: 5'RACE template switching with UMIs produced the TCR beta cDNA. Among the eight sequenced donors, seven tested HCMV-seropositive and one tested seronegative. The authors applied an anti-gamma-delta TCR antibody in several experiments, and it restricted sorting to alpha-beta TCR T cells. The share of CD8+ T cells held by dominant NKG2C+ clonotypes was roughly 1.0-8% in about six donors.

The clonotype was recovered from a man aged 50 to 60 who received an inactivated influenza vaccine. The chain combines TRBV6-2 or TRBV6-3 with TRBJ1-5, with D unclear. This specimen was CD4+ T cells sorted from PBMCs, taken approximately 13 days after vaccination. CDR3 region: CASREVYSNQPQHF. The DNA of the CDR3 is TGTGCCAGCAGAGAAGTCTATAGCAATCAGCCCCAGCATTTT.